The rows below give T cell receptor beta chains drawn from one sample of a study of cytomegalovirus exposure and HLA in healthy donors. The method was immunoSEQ multiplex PCR; TCRdb's version includes in-frame clones alone and lacks a portion of them. In the table there are 170,000 or so clones, 70% to 85% of which are singletons. Specimen: PBMCs. The receptors come from a woman aged 25-40 years in good health and CMV-seropositive. The CDR3 runs from the conserved cysteine through the conserved F or W. The order of the fields is V gene, J gene, D gene, clone size, CDR3 protein, CDR3 DNA. A D gene is named only where the DNA matches it firmly. Some rows mark clone size as missing; the rest say once, few, many or name a class of expanded clone.

v_gene: TRBV6-1; j_gene: TRBJ1-1; d_gene: TRBD1; abundance: .; CDR3aa: CASSEFDRGVTEAFF; CDR3nt: TGTGCCAGCAGTGAATTCGACAGGGGGGTAACTGAAGCTTTCTTT
v_gene: TRBV11-2; j_gene: TRBJ2-1; d_gene: TRBD2; abundance: .; CDR3aa: CASSLRLAGTNNEQFF; CDR3nt: TGTGCCAGCAGCCTGCGACTAGCGGGGACGAACAATGAGCAGTTCTTC
v_gene: TRBV5-1; j_gene: TRBJ1-2; d_gene: .; abundance: .; CDR3aa: CASSLGEDGPYGYTF; CDR3nt: TGCGCCAGCAGCTTGGGGGAGGACGGTCCATATGGCTACACCTTC
v_gene: TRBV6-6; j_gene: TRBJ2-1; d_gene: .; abundance: once; CDR3aa: CASSYSEGEQFF; CDR3nt: TGTGCCAGCAGTTACTCGGAGGGGGAGCAGTTCTTC
v_gene: TRBV7-8; j_gene: TRBJ1-5; d_gene: .; abundance: once; CDR3aa: CASSLAQGNQPQHF; CDR3nt: TGTGCCAGCAGCTTAGCACAGGGCAATCAGCCCCAGCATTTT
v_gene: TRBV5-6; j_gene: TRBJ1-4; d_gene: .; abundance: .; CDR3aa: CASSQDAATNEKLFF; CDR3nt: TGTGCCAGCAGCCAGGATGCTGCAACTAATGAAAAACTGTTTTTT
v_gene: TRBV28; j_gene: TRBJ2-5; d_gene: TRBD2; abundance: .; CDR3aa: CASSEGELAGGPGETQYF; CDR3nt: TGTGCCAGCAGCGAAGGGGAACTAGCGGGAGGGCCCGGGGAGACCCAGTACTTC
v_gene: TRBV27; j_gene: TRBJ2-5; d_gene: .; abundance: .; CDR3aa: CASSTLGGTQYF; CDR3nt: TGTGCCAGCAGTACCCTCGGTGGGACCCAGTACTTC
v_gene: TRBV11-2; j_gene: TRBJ1-4; d_gene: .; abundance: .; CDR3aa: CASSLGAGINEKLFF; CDR3nt: TGTGCCAGCAGCTTAGGGGCCGGGATTAATGAAAAACTGTTTTTT
v_gene: TRBV11-2; j_gene: TRBJ2-5; d_gene: TRBD2; abundance: .; CDR3aa: CASSLGGSGARETQYF; CDR3nt: TGTGCCAGCAGCTTAGGGGGGAGCGGGGCCCGAGAGACCCAGTACTTC
v_gene: TRBV28; j_gene: TRBJ2-7; d_gene: .; abundance: .; CDR3aa: CASSLISGARGEQYF; CDR3nt: TGTGCCAGCAGTTTAATTTCGGGAGCCCGAGGCGAGCAGTACTTC
v_gene: TRBV6-1; j_gene: TRBJ2-7; d_gene: .; abundance: .; CDR3aa: CASSDRGTPSSYEQYF; CDR3nt: TGTGCCAGCAGTGACCGCGGGACTCCTAGCTCCTACGAGCAGTACTTC
v_gene: TRBV7-9; j_gene: TRBJ2-7; d_gene: .; abundance: .; CDR3aa: CASSFFGYEQYF; CDR3nt: TGTGCCAGCAGCTTCTTCGGGTACGAGCAGTACTTC
v_gene: TRBV7-9; j_gene: TRBJ1-2; d_gene: .; abundance: .; CDR3aa: CASSLPAAGDHGYTF; CDR3nt: TGTGCCAGCAGCTTACCCGCAGCGGGAGACCATGGCTACACCTTC
v_gene: TRBV7-8; j_gene: TRBJ2-7; d_gene: TRBD1; abundance: .; CDR3aa: CASSSGQGSSYEQYF; CDR3nt: TGTGCCAGCAGTTCTGGACAGGGTAGCTCCTACGAGCAGTACTTC
v_gene: TRBV6-5; j_gene: TRBJ2-5; d_gene: TRBD2; abundance: .; CDR3aa: CASPGTRSETQYF; CDR3nt: TGTGCCAGCCCAGGGACTAGATCGGAGACCCAGTACTTC
v_gene: TRBV18; j_gene: TRBJ2-7; d_gene: .; abundance: .; CDR3aa: CASSPGTATYEQYF; CDR3nt: TGTGCCAGCTCACCAGGCACAGCTACCTACGAGCAGTACTTC
v_gene: TRBV28; j_gene: TRBJ2-1; d_gene: .; abundance: .; CDR3aa: CASSLPLADNNEQFF; CDR3nt: TGTGCCAGCAGTTTACCACTAGCTGACAACAATGAGCAGTTCTTC
v_gene: TRBV6-5; j_gene: TRBJ2-7; d_gene: .; abundance: .; CDR3aa: CASKTGLTYEQYF; CDR3nt: TGTGCCAGTAAAACAGGGCTAACCTACGAGCAGTACTTC
v_gene: TRBV29-1; j_gene: TRBJ2-2; d_gene: .; abundance: .; CDR3aa: CSVALKSVDTGELFF; CDR3nt: TGCAGCGTTGCCCTTAAGAGCGTAGATACCGGGGAGCTGTTTTTT
v_gene: TRBV27; j_gene: TRBJ2-1; d_gene: TRBD2; abundance: .; CDR3aa: CASKLGTNYNEQFF; CDR3nt: TGTGCCAGCAAACTCGGGACTAATTACAATGAGCAGTTCTTC
v_gene: TRBV9; j_gene: TRBJ2-7; d_gene: TRBD1; abundance: .; CDR3aa: CASSPGQGGYEQYF; CDR3nt: TGTGCCAGCAGCCCGGGACAGGGGGGATACGAGCAGTACTTC
v_gene: TRBV29-1; j_gene: TRBJ1-4; d_gene: .; abundance: once; CDR3aa: CSVEAGTNWGPNEKLFF; CDR3nt: TGCAGCGTGGAAGCCGGAACTAACTGGGGCCCTAATGAAAAACTGTTTTTT
v_gene: TRBV2; j_gene: TRBJ2-7; d_gene: TRBD1; abundance: few; CDR3aa: CASSRSGGQGYEQYF; CDR3nt: TGTGCCAGCAGTCGGAGTGGGGGACAGGGCTACGAGCAGTACTTC
v_gene: TRBV11-3; j_gene: TRBJ1-1; d_gene: .; abundance: .; CDR3aa: CASSLGMNTEAFF; CDR3nt: TGTGCCAGCAGCTTAGGTATGAACACTGAAGCTTTCTTT
v_gene: TRBV11-3; j_gene: TRBJ2-1; d_gene: TRBD1; abundance: .; CDR3aa: CASSVGQGGHNEQFF; CDR3nt: TGTGCCAGCAGCGTAGGACAGGGGGGACACAATGAGCAGTTCTTC
v_gene: TRBV6-4; j_gene: TRBJ1-2; d_gene: .; abundance: .; CDR3aa: CASSREAGAGNYGYTF; CDR3nt: TGTGCCAGCAGTAGGGAGGCCGGAGCCGGAAACTATGGCTACACCTTC
v_gene: TRBV15; j_gene: TRBJ1-2; d_gene: TRBD1; abundance: once; CDR3aa: CATSDYRGSNYGYTF; CDR3nt: TGTGCCACCAGCGATTACAGGGGATCAAACTATGGCTACACCTTC
v_gene: TRBV7-9; j_gene: TRBJ2-5; d_gene: TRBD1; abundance: .; CDR3aa: CASSPRGRWETQYF; CDR3nt: TGTGCCAGCAGCCCCAGGGGGCGCTGGGAGACCCAGTACTTC
v_gene: TRBV30; j_gene: TRBJ1-1; d_gene: TRBD1; abundance: .; CDR3aa: CAWGQGINFLNTEAFF; CDR3nt: TGTGCCTGGGGACAGGGGATCAATTTTCTGAACACTGAAGCTTTCTTT
v_gene: TRBV6-1; j_gene: TRBJ1-1; d_gene: .; abundance: .; CDR3aa: CASSALTGITEAFF; CDR3nt: TGTGCCAGCAGTGCTCTAACAGGGATCACTGAAGCTTTCTTT
v_gene: TRBV11-2; j_gene: TRBJ2-1; d_gene: TRBD2; abundance: .; CDR3aa: CASTLWGGSYNEQFF; CDR3nt: TGTGCCAGCACCCTCTGGGGGGGTTCCTACAATGAGCAGTTCTTC
v_gene: TRBV10-1; j_gene: TRBJ2-5; d_gene: .; abundance: .; CDR3aa: CASSDRAGYQETQYF; CDR3nt: TGCGCCAGCAGTGATCGGGCAGGGTACCAAGAGACCCAGTACTTC
v_gene: TRBV15; j_gene: TRBJ1-1; d_gene: TRBD1; abundance: .; CDR3aa: CATSRGQGGITEAFF; CDR3nt: TGTGCCACCAGCAGAGGTCAGGGGGGTATCACTGAAGCTTTCTTT
v_gene: TRBV19; j_gene: TRBJ1-1; d_gene: .; abundance: .; CDR3aa: CASSIIQRNTEAFF; CDR3nt: TGTGCCAGTAGTATCATACAGAGAAACACTGAAGCTTTCTTT
v_gene: TRBV30; j_gene: TRBJ2-1; d_gene: TRBD2; abundance: once; CDR3aa: CAWGGSPYNEQFF; CDR3nt: TGTGCCTGGGGCGGGAGCCCCTACAATGAGCAGTTCTTC
v_gene: TRBV14; j_gene: TRBJ1-1; d_gene: .; abundance: few; CDR3aa: CASSQRIQGTKAFF; CDR3nt: TGTGCCAGCAGCCAACGAATACAGGGAACTAAAGCTTTCTTT
v_gene: TRBV18; j_gene: TRBJ2-7; d_gene: TRBD2; abundance: .; CDR3aa: CASSPWASGAYEQYF; CDR3nt: TGTGCCAGCTCACCATGGGCTAGCGGGGCTTACGAGCAGTACTTC
v_gene: TRBV7-8; j_gene: TRBJ2-4; d_gene: .; abundance: .; CDR3aa: CASSLGLLVDGAKNIQYF; CDR3nt: TGTGCCAGCAGCTTAGGGCTCCTAGTAGATGGAGCCAAAAACATTCAGTACTTC
v_gene: TRBV11-3; j_gene: TRBJ2-3; d_gene: TRBD2; abundance: .; CDR3aa: CASSSRTSGSRGDTQYF; CDR3nt: TGTGCCAGCAGCTCCCGCACTAGCGGGAGTAGGGGGGATACGCAGTATTTT
v_gene: TRBV4-3; j_gene: TRBJ2-5; d_gene: .; abundance: .; CDR3aa: CASSQELASETQYF; CDR3nt: TGCGCCAGCAGCCAAGAACTAGCTTCGGAGACCCAGTACTTC
v_gene: TRBV6-5; j_gene: TRBJ1-4; d_gene: .; abundance: .; CDR3aa: CASSPMGGLDEKLFF; CDR3nt: TGTGCCAGCAGCCCAATGGGGGGGCTCGATGAAAAACTGTTTTTT
v_gene: TRBV11-2; j_gene: TRBJ2-3; d_gene: TRBD2; abundance: once; CDR3aa: CASRTTSGPSTDTQYF; CDR3nt: TGTGCCAGCAGAACCACTAGCGGTCCTAGCACAGATACGCAGTATTTT
v_gene: TRBV4-1; j_gene: TRBJ2-3; d_gene: .; abundance: once; CDR3aa: CASSRRTNSADTQYF; CDR3nt: TGCGCCAGCAGCCGTAGGACAAATTCCGCGGATACGCAGTATTTT
v_gene: TRBV10-3; j_gene: TRBJ2-1; d_gene: .; abundance: .; CDR3aa: CAITPAGRYNEQFF; CDR3nt: TGTGCCATCACCCCGGCAGGGAGGTACAATGAGCAGTTCTTC
v_gene: TRBV30; j_gene: TRBJ1-2; d_gene: TRBD1; abundance: once; CDR3aa: CAWSRFQGTAQGYTF; CDR3nt: TGTGCCTGGAGCCGATTCCAGGGGACAGCTCAGGGCTACACCTTC
v_gene: TRBV29-1; j_gene: TRBJ2-3; d_gene: .; abundance: .; CDR3aa: CSVVRQILTDTQYF; CDR3nt: TGCAGCGTTGTACGACAGATACTCACAGATACGCAGTATTTT
v_gene: TRBV6-5; j_gene: TRBJ1-4; d_gene: TRBD1; abundance: .; CDR3aa: CASSYSPRTGDEKLFF; CDR3nt: TGTGCCAGCAGTTACTCCCCCCGGACAGGGGACGAAAAACTGTTTTTT
v_gene: TRBV2; j_gene: TRBJ2-1; d_gene: TRBD2; abundance: few; CDR3aa: CASRGTSSYNEQFF; CDR3nt: TGTGCCAGCAGAGGGACTAGCTCCTACAATGAGCAGTTCTTC
v_gene: TRBV11-2; j_gene: TRBJ2-7; d_gene: TRBD1; abundance: few; CDR3aa: CASSPGQGAYEQYF; CDR3nt: TGTGCCAGCAGCCCGGGACAGGGGGCGTACGAGCAGTACTTC
v_gene: TRBV25-1; j_gene: TRBJ2-1; d_gene: .; abundance: few; CDR3aa: CASSERSYNEQFF; CDR3nt: TGTGCCAGCAGTGAGCGCTCCTACAATGAGCAGTTCTTC
v_gene: TRBV6-5; j_gene: TRBJ1-1; d_gene: .; abundance: .; CDR3aa: CASSYSVTGLNTEAFF; CDR3nt: TGTGCCAGCAGTTACTCGGTGACAGGCTTGAACACTGAAGCTTTCTTT
v_gene: TRBV20-1; j_gene: TRBJ1-1; d_gene: TRBD1; abundance: .; CDR3aa: CSARTGGLAFF; CDR3nt: TGCAGTGCAAGGACAGGGGGATTAGCTTTCTTT
v_gene: TRBV9; j_gene: TRBJ2-2; d_gene: .; abundance: few; CDR3aa: CASSVVGVPNTGELFF; CDR3nt: TGTGCCAGCAGCGTAGTAGGGGTTCCGAACACCGGGGAGCTGTTTTTT